The clone carrying this T cell receptor (beta chain) has a handful of counts. What it recognizes is unknown. These data are taken from a study of T cells after yellow fever vaccination. The CDR3 has 16 residues. The germline V gene has CDR1 MNHEY and CDR2 SMNVEV (reference sequence). V was pared by 6 bases and J by 2 bases, with 11 bases of the junction left unmatched. TCRdb re-analysed the 5' RACE reads in MiXCR, keeping a single row per CDR3 protein. The table shows under 550,000 distinct CDR3 sequences, with less than 25% occurring only once. General study results and limits: Clonotypes shared by both compartments, CD4 and CD8, made up a small share. At 95% to 97% for CD4 and over 80% for CD8, most primary-vaccination clones showed up again after the booster.

The material was PBMCs, obtained less than 25 days after the first yellow fever vaccination. This receptor was identified in a man in his late teens or twenties who received the YFV17D yellow fever vaccine. The rearrangement joins TRBV27 to TRBJ2-7, with 9 positions matching TRBD2. CDR3 protein: CASSTLRGGLAYEQYF. In DNA form, the CDR3 reads TGTGCCAGCAGCACCCTGCGGGGGGGCCTCGCCTACGAGCAGTACTTC.